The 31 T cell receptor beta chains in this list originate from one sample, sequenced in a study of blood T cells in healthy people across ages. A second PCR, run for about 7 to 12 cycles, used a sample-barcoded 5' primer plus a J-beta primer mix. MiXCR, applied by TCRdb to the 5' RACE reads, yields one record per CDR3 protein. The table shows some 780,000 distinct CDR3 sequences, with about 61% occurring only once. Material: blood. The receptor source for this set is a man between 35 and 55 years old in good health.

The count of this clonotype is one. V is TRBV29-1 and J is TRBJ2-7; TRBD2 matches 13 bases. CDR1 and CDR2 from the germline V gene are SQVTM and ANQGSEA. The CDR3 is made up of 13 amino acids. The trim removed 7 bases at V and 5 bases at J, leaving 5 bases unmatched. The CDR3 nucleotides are TGCAGCGCTGGGACTAGCGGGACTAACGAGCAGTACTTC. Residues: CSAGTSGTNEQYF.

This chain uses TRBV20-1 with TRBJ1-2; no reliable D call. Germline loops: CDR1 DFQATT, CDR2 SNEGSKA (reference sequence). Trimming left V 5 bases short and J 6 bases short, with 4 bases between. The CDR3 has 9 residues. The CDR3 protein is CSAEDGYTF. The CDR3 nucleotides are TGCAGTGCTGAGGATGGCTACACCTTC.

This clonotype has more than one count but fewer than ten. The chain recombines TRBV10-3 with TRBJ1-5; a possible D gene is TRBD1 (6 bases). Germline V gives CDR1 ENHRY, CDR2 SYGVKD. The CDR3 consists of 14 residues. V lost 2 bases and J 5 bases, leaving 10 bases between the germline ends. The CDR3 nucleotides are TGTGCCATCAGTGAGAGCAGGACAGATCAGCCCCAGCATTTT. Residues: CAISESRTDQPQHF.

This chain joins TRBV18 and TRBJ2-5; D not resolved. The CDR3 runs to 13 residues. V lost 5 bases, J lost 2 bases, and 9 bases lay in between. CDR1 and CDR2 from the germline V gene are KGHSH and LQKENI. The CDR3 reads CASSASRQETQYF. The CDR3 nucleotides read TGTGCCAGCTCAGCGTCGCGACAAGAGACCCAGTACTTC.

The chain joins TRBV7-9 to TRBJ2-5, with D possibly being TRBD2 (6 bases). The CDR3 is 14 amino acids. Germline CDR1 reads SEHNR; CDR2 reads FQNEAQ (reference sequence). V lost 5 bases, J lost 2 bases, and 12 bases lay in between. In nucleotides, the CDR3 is TGTGCCAGCAGCCGACTAGTCCCACAAGAGACCCAGTACTTC. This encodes CASSRLVPQETQYF.

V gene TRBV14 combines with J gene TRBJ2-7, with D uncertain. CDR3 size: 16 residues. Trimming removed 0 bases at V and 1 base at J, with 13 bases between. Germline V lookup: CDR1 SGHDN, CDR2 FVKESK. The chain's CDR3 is CASSQDGSIESYEQYF. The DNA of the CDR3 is TGTGCCAGCAGCCAAGATGGTAGCATAGAATCCTACGAGCAGTACTTC.

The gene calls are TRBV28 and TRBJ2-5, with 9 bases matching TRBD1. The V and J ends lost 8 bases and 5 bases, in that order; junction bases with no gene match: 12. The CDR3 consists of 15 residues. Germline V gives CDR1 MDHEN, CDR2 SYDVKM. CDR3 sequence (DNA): TGTGCCAGCGTACCGGGGACAGGGCTAGGGGAGACCCAGTACTTC. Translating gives CASVPGTGLGETQYF.

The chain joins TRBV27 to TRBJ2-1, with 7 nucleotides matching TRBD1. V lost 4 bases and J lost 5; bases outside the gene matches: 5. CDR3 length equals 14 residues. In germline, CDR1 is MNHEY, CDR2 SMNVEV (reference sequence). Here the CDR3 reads CASSSWTGHNEQFF. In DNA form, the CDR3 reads TGTGCCAGCAGTTCCTGGACAGGTCACAATGAGCAGTTCTTC.

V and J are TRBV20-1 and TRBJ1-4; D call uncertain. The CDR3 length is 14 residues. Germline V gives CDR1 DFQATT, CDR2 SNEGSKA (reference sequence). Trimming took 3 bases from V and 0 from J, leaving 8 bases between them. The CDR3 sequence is CSASEDATNEKLFF. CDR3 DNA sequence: TGCAGTGCTAGCGAAGATGCAACTAATGAAAAACTGTTTTTT.

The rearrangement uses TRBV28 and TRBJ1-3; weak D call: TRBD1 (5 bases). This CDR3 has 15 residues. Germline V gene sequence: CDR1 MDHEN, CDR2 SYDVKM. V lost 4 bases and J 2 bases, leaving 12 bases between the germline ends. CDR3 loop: CASSSPGDPGNTIYF. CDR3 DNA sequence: TGTGCCAGCAGTTCCCCGGGGGACCCTGGAAACACCATATATTTT.

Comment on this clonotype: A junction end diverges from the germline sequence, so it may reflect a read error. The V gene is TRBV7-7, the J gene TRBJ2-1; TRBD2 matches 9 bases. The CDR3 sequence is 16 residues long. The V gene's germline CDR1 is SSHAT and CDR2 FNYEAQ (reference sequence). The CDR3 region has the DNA TGTGCTAGCAGCTTAGTAGCGGGGGCCCTCTACAATGAGCAGTTCTTC. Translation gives CASSLVAGALYNEQFF.

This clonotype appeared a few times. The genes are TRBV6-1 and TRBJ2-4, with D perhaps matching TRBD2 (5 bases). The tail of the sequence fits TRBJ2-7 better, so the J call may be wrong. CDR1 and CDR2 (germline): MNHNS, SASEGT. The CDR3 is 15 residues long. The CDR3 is CASSLEGTWGYEQYF. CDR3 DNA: TGTGCCAGCAGTCTCGAGGGAACCTGGGGATACGAGCAGTACTTC.

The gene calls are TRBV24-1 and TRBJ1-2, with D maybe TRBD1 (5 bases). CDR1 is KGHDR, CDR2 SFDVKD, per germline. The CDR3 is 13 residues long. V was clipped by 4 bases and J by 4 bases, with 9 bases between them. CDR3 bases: TGTGCCACCAGTGAGCAGGGCCGCTATGGCTACACCTTC. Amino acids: CATSEQGRYGYTF.

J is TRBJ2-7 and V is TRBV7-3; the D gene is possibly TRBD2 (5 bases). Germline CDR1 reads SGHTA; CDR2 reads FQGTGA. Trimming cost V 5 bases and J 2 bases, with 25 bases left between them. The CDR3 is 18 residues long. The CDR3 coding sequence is TGTGCCAGCAGCCCCGTCGGATTGATTGAGGGTGATGCCTACGAGCAGTACTTC. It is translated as CASSPVGLIEGDAYEQYF. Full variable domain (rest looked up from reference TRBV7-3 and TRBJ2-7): GAGVSQTPSNKVTEKGKYVELRCDPISGHTALYWYRQSLGQGPEFLIYFQGTGAADDSGLPNDRFFAVRPEGSVSTLKIQRTERGDSAVYLCASSPVGLIEGDAYEQYFGPGTRLTVT.

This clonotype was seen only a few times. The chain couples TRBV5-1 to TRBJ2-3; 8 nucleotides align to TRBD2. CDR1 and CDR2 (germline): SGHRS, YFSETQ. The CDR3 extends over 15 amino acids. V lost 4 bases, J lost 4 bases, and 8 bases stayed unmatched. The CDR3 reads CASSQGLEGADTQYF. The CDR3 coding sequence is TGCGCCAGCAGCCAGGGACTAGAAGGTGCAGATACGCAGTATTTT.

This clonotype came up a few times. CDR3 residues: CASSFTDGYYEQYF. The CDR3 bases are TGTGCCAGCAGCTTCACGGACGGCTACTACGAGCAGTACTTC. This rearrangement joins TRBV5-5 to TRBJ2-7; D gene ambiguous. In germline, CDR1 is SGHKS, CDR2 YYEKEE (reference sequence). V was clipped by 2 bases and J by 3 bases, with 12 bases between them. CDR3 length equals 14 residues.

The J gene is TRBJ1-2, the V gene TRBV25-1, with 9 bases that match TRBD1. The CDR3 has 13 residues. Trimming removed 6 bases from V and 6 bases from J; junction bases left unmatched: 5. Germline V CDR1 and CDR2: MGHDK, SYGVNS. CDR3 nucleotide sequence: TGTGCCAGCAGCGGACAGGGGAGAAATGGCTACACCTTC. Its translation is CASSGQGRNGYTF.

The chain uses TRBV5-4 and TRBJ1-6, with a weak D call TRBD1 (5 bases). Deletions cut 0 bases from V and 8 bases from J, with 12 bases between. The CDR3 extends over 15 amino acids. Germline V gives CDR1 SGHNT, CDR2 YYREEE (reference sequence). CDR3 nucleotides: TGTGCCAGCAGCTTGGATCAGGGATCGGATTCACCCCTCCACTTT. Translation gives CASSLDQGSDSPLHF. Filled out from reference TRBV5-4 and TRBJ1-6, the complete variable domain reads ETGVTQSPTHLIKTRGQQVTLRCSSQSGHNTVSWYQQALGQGPQFIFQYYREEENGRGNFPPRFSGLQFPNYSSELNVNALELDDSALYLCASSLDQGSDSPLHFGNGTRLTVT.

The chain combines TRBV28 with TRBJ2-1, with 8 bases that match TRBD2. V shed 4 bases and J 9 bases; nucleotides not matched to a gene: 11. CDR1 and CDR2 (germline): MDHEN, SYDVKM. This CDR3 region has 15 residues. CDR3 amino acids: CASSSFSGGGSEQFF. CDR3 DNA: TGTGCCAGCAGTTCTTTTTCGGGGGGGGGATCTGAGCAGTTCTTC. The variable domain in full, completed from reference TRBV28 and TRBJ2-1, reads DVKVTQSSRYLVKRTGEKVFLECVQDMDHENMFWYRQDPGLGLRLIYFSYDVKMKEKGDIPEGYSVSREKKERFSLILESASTNQTSMYLCASSSFSGGGSEQFFGPGTRLTVL.

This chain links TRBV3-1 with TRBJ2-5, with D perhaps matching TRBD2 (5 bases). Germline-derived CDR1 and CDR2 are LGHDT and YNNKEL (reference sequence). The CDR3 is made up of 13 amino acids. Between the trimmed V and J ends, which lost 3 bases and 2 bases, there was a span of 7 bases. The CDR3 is CASSQRLQETQYF. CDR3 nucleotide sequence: TGTGCCAGCAGCCAGAGACTACAAGAGACCCAGTACTTC.

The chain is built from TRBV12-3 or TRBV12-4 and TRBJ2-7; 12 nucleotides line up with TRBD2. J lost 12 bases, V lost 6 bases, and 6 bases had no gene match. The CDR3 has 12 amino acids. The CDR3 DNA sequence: TGTGCCAGCAGCTTGACTAGCGGGAGTTTGTACTTC. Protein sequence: CASSLTSGSLYF.

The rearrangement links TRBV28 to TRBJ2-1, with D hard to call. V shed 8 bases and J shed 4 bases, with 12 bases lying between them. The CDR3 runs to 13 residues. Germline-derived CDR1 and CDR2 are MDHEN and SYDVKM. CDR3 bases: TGTGCCAGCGACGCGGCCGGTTACAATGAGCAGTTCTTC. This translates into CASDAAGYNEQFF. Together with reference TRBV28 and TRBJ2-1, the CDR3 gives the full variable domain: DVKVTQSSRYLVKRTGEKVFLECVQDMDHENMFWYRQDPGLGLRLIYFSYDVKMKEKGDIPEGYSVSREKKERFSLILESASTNQTSMYLCASDAAGYNEQFFGPGTRLTVL.

The CDR3 is CSAGPSGISSYNEQFF. The CDR3 nucleotides read TGCAGTGCTGGACCTAGCGGGATAAGCTCCTACAATGAGCAGTTCTTC. J is TRBJ2-1 and V is TRBV20-1, with TRBD2 matching 9 bases. Trimming removed 5 bases from V and 0 bases from J; junction bases left unmatched: 8. The CDR3 length is 16 residues. Germline values: CDR1 DFQATT, CDR2 SNEGSKA (reference sequence).

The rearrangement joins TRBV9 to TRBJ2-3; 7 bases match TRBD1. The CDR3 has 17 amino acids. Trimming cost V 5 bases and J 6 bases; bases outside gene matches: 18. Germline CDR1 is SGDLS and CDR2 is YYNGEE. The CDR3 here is CASSGPRGGSSTDTQYF. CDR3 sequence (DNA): TGTGCCAGCAGTGGGCCTCGAGGGGGCTCGTCGACGGATACGCAGTATTTT. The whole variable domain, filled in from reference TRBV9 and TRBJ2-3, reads DSGVTQTPKHLITATGQRVTLRCSPRSGDLSVYWYQQSLDQGLQFLIQYYNGEERAKGNILERFSAQQFPDLHSELNLSSLELGDSALYFCASSGPRGGSSTDTQYFGPGTRLTVL.

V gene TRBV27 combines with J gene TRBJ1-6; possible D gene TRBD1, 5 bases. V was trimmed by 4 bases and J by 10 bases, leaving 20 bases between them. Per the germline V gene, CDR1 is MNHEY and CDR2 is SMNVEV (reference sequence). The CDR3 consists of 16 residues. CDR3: CASSWEGTLGGSPLHF. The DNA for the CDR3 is TGTGCCAGCAGTTGGGAGGGGACGTTAGGCGGGTCACCCCTCCACTTT.

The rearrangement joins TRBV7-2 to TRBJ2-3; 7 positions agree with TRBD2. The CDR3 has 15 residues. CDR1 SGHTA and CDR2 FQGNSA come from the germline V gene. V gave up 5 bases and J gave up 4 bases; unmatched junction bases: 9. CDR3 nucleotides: TGTGCCAGCAGCCCCGGTGGGGCGGGGGCAGATACGCAGTATTTT. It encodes CASSPGGAGADTQYF.

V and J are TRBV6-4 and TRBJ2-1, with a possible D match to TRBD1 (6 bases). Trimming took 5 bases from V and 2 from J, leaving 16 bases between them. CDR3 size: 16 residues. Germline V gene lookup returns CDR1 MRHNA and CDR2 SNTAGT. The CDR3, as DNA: TGTGCCAGCAGTCTTGAGGGGGTCCCTCCCTACAATGAGCAGTTCTTC. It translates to CASSLEGVPPYNEQFF.

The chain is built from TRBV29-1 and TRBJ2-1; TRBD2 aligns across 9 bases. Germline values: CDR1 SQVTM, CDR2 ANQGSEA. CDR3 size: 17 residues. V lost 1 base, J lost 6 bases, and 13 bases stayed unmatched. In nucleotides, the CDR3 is TGCAGCGTTGAAGGGGGCTGGCCAGCGGGGGGATTCAATGAGCAGTTCTTC. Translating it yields CSVEGGWPAGGFNEQFF.

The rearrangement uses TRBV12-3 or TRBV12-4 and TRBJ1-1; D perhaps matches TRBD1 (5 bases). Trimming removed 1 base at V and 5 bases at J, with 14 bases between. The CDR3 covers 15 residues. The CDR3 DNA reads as TGTGCCAGCAGTTTAGGGGGCAGGTTTGGGACTGAAGCTTTCTTT. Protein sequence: CASSLGGRFGTEAFF.

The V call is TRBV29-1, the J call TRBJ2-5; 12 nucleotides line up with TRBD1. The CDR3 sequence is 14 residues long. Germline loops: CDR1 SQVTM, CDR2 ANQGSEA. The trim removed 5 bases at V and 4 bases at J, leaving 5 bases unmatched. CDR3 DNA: TGCAGCGTTAGGGGACAGGGGGCTTCAGAGACCCAGTACTTC. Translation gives CSVRGQGASETQYF.

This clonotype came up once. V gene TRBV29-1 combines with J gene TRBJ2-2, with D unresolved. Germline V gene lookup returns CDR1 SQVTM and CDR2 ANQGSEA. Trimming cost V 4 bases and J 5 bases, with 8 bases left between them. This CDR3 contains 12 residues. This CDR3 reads CSVGITTGELFF. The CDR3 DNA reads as TGCAGCGTTGGGATCACAACCGGGGAGCTGTTTTTT.